One and the same sample provided the 18 T cell receptor beta chains below, sequenced in a study of regulatory T cells in long-lasting Graves disease. Specified time point: persistent/refractory GD, antithyroid drugs over 5 years with positive TRAb. PBMC RNA was the source of the TCR library. In building TCR beta libraries, iRepertoire HTBI primers were used together with Arm-PCR of CDR3 regions. TCRdb processed the multiplex PCR reads anew with MiXCR; each CDR3 protein has one entry. The table lists about 340,000 distinct CDR3 sequences, around 20% of them singletons. The material sequenced was peripheral blood mononuclear cells (PBMCs), taken when the disease was refractory, from a patient treated with antithyroid drugs. The receptors were sampled from a female donor with Graves disease.

This clonotype has just one count. This chain joins TRBV5-1 and TRBJ2-2; perhaps D is TRBD1 or TRBD2 (5 bases each). The CDR3 length is 15 residues. Between the trimmed V and J ends, which lost 6 bases and 6 bases, there was a span of 18 bases. Germline CDR1 and CDR2: SGHRS and YFSETQ. The CDR3 nucleotides read TGCGCCAGCAACTCCGGACGGGGCGGGTCCGGGGAGCTGTTTTTT. It is translated as CASNSGRGGSGELFF.

This clonotype has just a few counts. The V gene is TRBV5-1, the J gene TRBJ1-1, with D perhaps TRBD1 (6 bases). Trimming cost V 0 bases and J 5 bases, with 17 bases left between them. There are 16 residues in the CDR3. Germline CDR1 reads SGHRS; CDR2 reads YFSETQ. The CDR3 reads CASSLAAGVDGTEAFF. The CDR3 bases are TGCGCCAGCAGCTTGGCGGCAGGGGTTGATGGGACTGAAGCTTTCTTT. Using reference TRBV5-1 and TRBJ1-1 for the parts outside the CDR3, the full variable domain is KAGVTQTPRYLIKTRGQQVTLSCSPISGHRSVSWYQQTPGQGLQFLFEYFSETQRNKGNFPGRFSGRQFSNSRSEMNVSTLELGDSALYLCASSLAAGVDGTEAFFGQGTRLTVV.

This chain joins TRBV9 and TRBJ1-6, with TRBD1 identical over 8 bases. Per the germline V gene, CDR1 is SGDLS and CDR2 is YYNGEE. The junction had 3 bases not matched to a gene; V was cut back by 0 bases and J by 10 bases. This CDR3 is 14 amino acids long. The CDR3 DNA reads as TGTGCCAGCAGCGTAGGGACAGGGCGGTCACCCCTCCACTTT. This codes for CASSVGTGRSPLHF.

This chain links TRBV13 with TRBJ1-4; no firm D call. CDR3 length equals 16 residues. Trimming left V 3 bases short and J 0 bases short, with 11 bases between. The germline gives CDR1 PRHDT, CDR2 FYEKMQ (reference sequence). CDR3 amino acids: CASSLGRIATNEKLFF. The CDR3 DNA sequence: TGTGCCAGCAGCTTGGGCAGAATTGCAACTAATGAAAAACTGTTTTTT.

This clonotype was observed many times. The genes are TRBV5-1 and TRBJ1-1, with 9 bases lining up with TRBD1. Looked up from germline, CDR1 is SGHRS and CDR2 is YFSETQ. This CDR3 comprises 15 residues. J lost 4 bases, V lost 0 bases, and 4 bases had no gene match. CDR3 protein: CASSLDRGLRTEAFF. The CDR3 DNA reads TGCGCCAGCAGCTTGGACAGGGGGCTGCGCACTGAAGCTTTCTTT.

V gene TRBV12-3 or TRBV12-4 combines with J gene TRBJ2-7; a weak D match, TRBD1 (6 bases). With 2 bases removed from V and 2 bases from J, the gap between germline ends came to 13 bases. The CDR3 has 15 residues. The DNA for the CDR3 is TGTGCCAGCAGTTTATACGCCCAGGGGCCCTACGAGCAGTACTTC. Translated: CASSLYAQGPYEQYF.

V is TRBV7-9 and J is TRBJ1-2; TRBD1 agrees at 10 bases. Germline CDR1 is SEHNR and CDR2 is FQNEAQ (reference sequence). The CDR3 contains 17 residues. J gave up 5 bases and V 7 bases, and 16 bases lay outside the gene matches. CDR3 sequence (DNA): TGTGCCAGCACCAGCCCCGGACAGGGGGGAACCCGTTATGGCTACACCTTC. The encoded protein is CASTSPGQGGTRYGYTF.

This clonotype appeared many times. The genes are TRBV2 and TRBJ2-2, with 12 bases that match TRBD1. CDR1 SNHLY and CDR2 FYNNEI come from the germline V gene. This CDR3 is 16 amino acids long. The V and J ends lost 6 bases and 7 bases, in that order; junction bases with no gene match: 9. The CDR3 DNA is TGTGCCAGCAGGGTGGGACAGGGGGCGCGGAACGGGGAGCTGTTTTTT. Translating gives CASRVGQGARNGELFF. The variable domain in full, with the rest retrieved from reference TRBV2 and TRBJ2-2, is EPEVTQTPSHQVTQMGQEVILRCVPISNHLYFYWYRQILGQKVEFLVSFYNNEISEKSEIFDDQFSVERPDGSNFTLKIRSTKLEDSAMYFCASRVGQGARNGELFFGEGSRLTVL.

The CDR3 loop reads CASSQVHRGNTEAFF. CDR3 coding DNA: TGCGCCAGCAGCCAAGTGCACAGGGGGAACACTGAAGCTTTCTTT. This chain links TRBV4-3 with TRBJ1-1; TRBD1 matches 7 bases. There are 15 residues in the CDR3. The V and J ends lost 1 base and 1 base, in that order; junction bases with no gene match: 3. CDR1 and CDR2 from the germline V gene are LGHNA and YSLEER.

As regards this clonotype: This could be a read error, since a much larger clone is one nucleotide away. This sequence joins TRBV6-1 and TRBJ2-5; 7 bases align to TRBD1. The J call is doubtful: the DNA matches TRBJ2-7 better. The germline V gene has CDR1 MNHNS and CDR2 SASEGT. The CDR3 length is 13 residues. The CDR3 DNA is TGTGCCGGCTCCCGACAGGGCTTTTACGAGCAGTACTTC. Translating it yields CAGSRQGFYEQYF.

The rearrangement joins TRBV6-2 or TRBV6-3 to TRBJ1-6; D is unclear. V gave up 6 bases and J gave up 13 bases, with 16 bases separating them. The CDR3 length is 13 residues. Germline CDR1 and CDR2: MNHEY and SVGEGT. CDR3 residues: CASREVPGSPLHF. CDR3 nucleotides: TGTGCCAGCAGAGAAGTCCCGGGGTCGCCCCTCCACTTT.

This clonotype appeared many times. The rearrangement uses TRBV12-3 or TRBV12-4 and TRBJ1-4; perhaps TRBD1 as D (5 bases). There are 15 residues in the CDR3. Trimming took 2 bases from V and 8 from J, leaving 15 bases between them. For the CDR3, the DNA is TGTGCCAGCAGTTTATTTCAGGGAAAAGACGAAAAACTGTTTTTT. The encoded protein is CASSLFQGKDEKLFF.

The chain couples TRBV7-9 to TRBJ2-7, with D perhaps TRBD2 (5 bases). CDR1 is SEHNR, CDR2 FQNEAQ, per germline (reference sequence). The CDR3 sequence is 17 residues long. Trimming left V 2 bases short and J 0 bases short, with 17 bases between. CDR3: CASSLTYTGVYSYEQYF. The DNA of the CDR3 is TGTGCCAGCAGCTTAACGTATACCGGGGTTTACTCCTACGAGCAGTACTTC.

The chain is built from TRBV20-1 and TRBJ2-1; 14 nucleotides agree with TRBD2. The CDR3 loop spans 15 amino acids. With 6 bases clipped from V and 8 bases from J, the junction kept 9 bases outside the gene matches. Germline CDR1 and CDR2: DFQATT and SNEGSKA (reference sequence). As DNA, the CDR3 is TGCAGTGCCAGACTAGCGGGAGGGTTAATCTATGAGCAGTTCTTC. This gives the protein CSARLAGGLIYEQFF.

This clonotype was recorded many times. The chain links TRBV11-2 to TRBJ2-7; 9 bases match TRBD2. Germline assignment: CDR1 SGHAT and CDR2 FQNNGV. The CDR3 consists of 16 residues. Trimming took 5 bases from V and 3 from J; bases not matched to a gene: 11. The CDR3 bases are TGTGCCAGCAGCCCCCTCCGACTAGCGGACATCTACGAGCAGTACTTC. Translating gives CASSPLRLADIYEQYF. The full variable domain, in which reference TRBV11-2 and TRBJ2-7 provide the parts outside the CDR3, is EAGVAQSPRYKIIEKRQSVAFWCNPISGHATLYWYQQILGQGPKLLIQFQNNGVVDDSQLPKDRFSAERLKGVDSTLKIQPAKLEDSAVYLCASSPLRLADIYEQYFGPGTRLTVT.

This clonotype was detected ten times or more. The rearrangement uses TRBV20-1 and TRBJ1-5; tentative D call: TRBD1 (6 bases). V was pared by 4 bases and J by 2 bases, with 12 bases between. CDR1 and CDR2 from the germline V gene are DFQATT and SNEGSKA (reference sequence). The CDR3 has 14 amino acids. The CDR3 protein is CSATSGVGNQPQHF. In nucleotides, the CDR3 is TGCAGTGCTACCTCAGGGGTAGGCAATCAGCCCCAGCATTTT.

The rearrangement joins TRBV20-1 to TRBJ1-4; maybe TRBD1 (6 bases). Germline V lookup: CDR1 DFQATT, CDR2 SNEGSKA (reference sequence). V was shortened by 6 bases and J by 7 bases, with 18 bases between the two germline ends. The CDR3 loop spans 14 amino acids. CDR3 sequence reads: CSASPGAAGEKLFF. The CDR3 DNA reads as TGCAGTGCGAGTCCAGGGGCCGCCGGTGAAAAACTGTTTTTT.

This clonotype was counted at least ten times. V and J are TRBV28 and TRBJ2-7; 12 bases are a match to TRBD1. CDR1 and CDR2 (germline): MDHEN, SYDVKM. J lost 4 bases, V lost 5 bases, and 6 bases had no gene match. This CDR3 has 15 residues. The CDR3 reads CASSVRDRGLYEQYF. Here the CDR3 DNA reads TGTGCCAGCAGTGTCCGGGACAGGGGGCTTTACGAGCAGTACTTC.